This T cell receptor beta chain was retrieved from a study of CD8+ T cells in alopecia areata. Study-level results: More clonal than normal scalp was lesional scalp, particularly alopecia totalis/universalis. Mouse data revealed clearer TCR sharing than patient data did, a gap possibly tied to HLA. Besides other cells, scalp samples also yield sequences of resident alphabeta T cells from normal skin.

Sorting separated CD4+ and CD8+ T cells out of PBMCs. The CDR3 totals 15 residues. The ends lost 4 bases at V and 4 bases at J; junction bases unmatched: 6. Germline loops: CDR1 MGHDK, CDR2 SYGVNS. As the sequencing template, cDNA was produced by extracting RNA and reverse transcribing it. TCRdb's copy holds only in-frame clones and misses some; the assay was immunoSEQ multiplex PCR. The data hold about 140,000 clones, with 55% observed a single time. On this clone itself: Its antigen is unknown.

The material sequenced was CD4+ T cells sorted from blood. The V and J genes are TRBV25-1 and TRBJ2-2, with TRBD1 matching over 7 bases. The clonotype comes from a human donor in good health. The CDR3 region is CASSGSQGITGELFF. In DNA, the CDR3 is TGTGCCAGCAGTGGGTCACAGGGGATCACCGGGGAGCTGTTTTTT.